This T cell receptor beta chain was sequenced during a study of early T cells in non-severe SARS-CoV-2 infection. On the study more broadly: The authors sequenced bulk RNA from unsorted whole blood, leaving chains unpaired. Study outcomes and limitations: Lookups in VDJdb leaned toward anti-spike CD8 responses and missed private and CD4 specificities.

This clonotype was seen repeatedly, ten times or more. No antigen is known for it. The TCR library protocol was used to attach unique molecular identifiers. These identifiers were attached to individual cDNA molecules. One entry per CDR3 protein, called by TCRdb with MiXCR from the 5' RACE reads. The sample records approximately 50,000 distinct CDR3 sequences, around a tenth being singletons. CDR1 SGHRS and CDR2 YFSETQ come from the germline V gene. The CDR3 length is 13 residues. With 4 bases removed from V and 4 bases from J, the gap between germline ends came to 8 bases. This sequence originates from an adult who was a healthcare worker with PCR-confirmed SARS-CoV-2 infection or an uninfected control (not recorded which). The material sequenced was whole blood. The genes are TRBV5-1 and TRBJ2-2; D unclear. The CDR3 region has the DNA TGCGCCAGCAGCACTACTGGCACCGGGGAGCTGTTTTTT. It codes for CASSTTGTGELFF.